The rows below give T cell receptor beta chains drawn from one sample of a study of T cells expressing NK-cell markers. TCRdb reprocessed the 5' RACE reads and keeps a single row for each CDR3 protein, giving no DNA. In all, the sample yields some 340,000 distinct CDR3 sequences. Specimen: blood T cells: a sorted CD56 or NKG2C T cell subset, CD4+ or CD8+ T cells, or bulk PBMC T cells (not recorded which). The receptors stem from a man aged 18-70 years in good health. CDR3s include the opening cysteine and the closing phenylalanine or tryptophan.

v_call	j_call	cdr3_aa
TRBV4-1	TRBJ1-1	CASSQADLRNTEAFF
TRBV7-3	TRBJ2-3	CASSLEVLYSPQYF
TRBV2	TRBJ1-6	CASSRTGGSGSPLHF
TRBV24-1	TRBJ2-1	CATSDWGQGLSNEQFF
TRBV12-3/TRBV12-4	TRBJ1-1	CASSFFLGRATEAFF
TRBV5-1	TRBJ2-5	CASSSGTLGETQYF
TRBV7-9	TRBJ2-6	CASSSSVSGANVLTF
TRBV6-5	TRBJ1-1	CASRVTVMNTEAFF
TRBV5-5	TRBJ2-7	CASSLTQGGAYEQYF
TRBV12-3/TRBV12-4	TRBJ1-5	CASSPARRDGQPQHF
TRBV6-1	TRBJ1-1	CASSEPGTAGTEAFF
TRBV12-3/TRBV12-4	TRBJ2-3	CASSLALGTSGLRADTQYF
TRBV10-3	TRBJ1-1	CAVGATGVEAFF
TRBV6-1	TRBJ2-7	CASSVRSGTGGYEQYF
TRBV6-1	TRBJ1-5	CASSEDRGGNQPQHF
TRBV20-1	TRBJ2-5	CSAQPASGGGETQYF
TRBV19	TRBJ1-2	CASSIAGYNYGYTF